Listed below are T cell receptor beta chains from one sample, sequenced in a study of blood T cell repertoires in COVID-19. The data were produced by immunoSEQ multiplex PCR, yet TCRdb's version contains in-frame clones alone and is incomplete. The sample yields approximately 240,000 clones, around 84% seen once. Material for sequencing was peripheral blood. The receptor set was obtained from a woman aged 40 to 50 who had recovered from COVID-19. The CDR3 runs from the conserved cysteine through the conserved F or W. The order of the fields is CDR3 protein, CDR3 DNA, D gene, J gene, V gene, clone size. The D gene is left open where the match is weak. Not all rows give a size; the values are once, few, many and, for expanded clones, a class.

CDR3aa: CASSLMAGGTEAFF; CDR3nt: TGTGCCAGCAGCTTGATGGCAGGGGGCACTGAAGCTTTCTTT; d_gene: TRBD1; j_gene: TRBJ1-1; v_gene: TRBV5-6; abundance: NA
CDR3aa: CASVRVLTGELFF; CDR3nt: TGTGCCAGCGTCAGGGTTTTAACCGGGGAGCTGTTTTTT; d_gene: NA; j_gene: TRBJ2-2; v_gene: TRBV11-2; abundance: NA
CDR3aa: CAISEPDRGLGAFF; CDR3nt: TGTGCCATCAGTGAGCCGGACAGGGGTTTGGGTGCTTTCTTT; d_gene: TRBD1; j_gene: TRBJ1-1; v_gene: TRBV10-3; abundance: NA
CDR3aa: CASSLIGRWLPVNTEAFF; CDR3nt: TGTGCCAGCAGCTTAATCGGCAGGTGGCTTCCAGTGAACACTGAAGCTTTCTTT; d_gene: NA; j_gene: TRBJ1-1; v_gene: TRBV7-8; abundance: once
CDR3aa: CASSLAIVQMNTEAFF; CDR3nt: TGTGCCAGCAGCTTAGCGATCGTACAAATGAACACTGAAGCTTTCTTT; d_gene: NA; j_gene: TRBJ1-1; v_gene: TRBV7-9; abundance: NA
CDR3aa: CASSQETGLMNTEAFF; CDR3nt: TGTGCCAGCAGCCAAGAGACAGGGCTTATGAACACTGAAGCTTTCTTT; d_gene: TRBD1; j_gene: TRBJ1-1; v_gene: TRBV3-1/TRBV3-2; abundance: NA
CDR3aa: CATSRDLAGGDYGYTF; CDR3nt: TGTGCCACCAGCAGAGATCTGGCAGGGGGCGACTATGGCTACACCTTC; d_gene: TRBD1; j_gene: TRBJ1-2; v_gene: TRBV15; abundance: NA
CDR3aa: CASSLDSSFDTEAFF; CDR3nt: TGCGCCAGCAGCTTGGATTCGAGTTTTGACACTGAAGCTTTCTTT; d_gene: NA; j_gene: TRBJ1-1; v_gene: TRBV5-1; abundance: NA
CDR3aa: CASTADRAGGTEAFF; CDR3nt: TGTGCCAGCACCGCGGACAGGGCTGGGGGCACTGAAGCTTTCTTT; d_gene: TRBD1; j_gene: TRBJ1-1; v_gene: TRBV7-8; abundance: NA
CDR3aa: CASSLFAGDPYTF; CDR3nt: TGCGCCAGCAGCTTGTTCGCAGGGGACCCCTACACCTTC; d_gene: NA; j_gene: TRBJ1-2; v_gene: TRBV5-1; abundance: NA
CDR3aa: CASSTGQGDQPQHF; CDR3nt: TGCGCCAGCAGCACCGGACAGGGAGATCAGCCCCAGCATTTT; d_gene: TRBD1; j_gene: TRBJ1-5; v_gene: TRBV5-1; abundance: NA
CDR3aa: CASSISLGGVYNEQFF; CDR3nt: TGTGCCAGTAGTATCTCCCTGGGGGGTGTTTACAATGAGCAGTTCTTC; d_gene: NA; j_gene: TRBJ2-1; v_gene: TRBV19; abundance: NA
CDR3aa: CASSLTGGLDNSPLHF; CDR3nt: TGTGCCAGCAGCTTGACAGGGGGCTTGGATAATTCACCCCTCCACTTT; d_gene: TRBD1; j_gene: TRBJ1-6; v_gene: TRBV5-5; abundance: few
CDR3aa: CASSNLNKPGTEAFF; CDR3nt: TGTGCCAGCAGTAACCTTAACAAGCCAGGGACTGAAGCTTTCTTT; d_gene: NA; j_gene: TRBJ1-1; v_gene: TRBV6-5; abundance: NA
CDR3aa: CASSVAGQSYEQYF; CDR3nt: TGTGCCAGCAGCGTAGCGGGTCAATCCTACGAGCAGTACTTC; d_gene: NA; j_gene: TRBJ2-7; v_gene: TRBV9; abundance: NA
CDR3aa: CASSVAGTANSPLHF; CDR3nt: TGTGCCAGCAGCGTAGCCGGGACAGCTAATTCACCCCTCCACTTT; d_gene: TRBD1; j_gene: TRBJ1-6; v_gene: TRBV9; abundance: NA
CDR3aa: CASSPEPQGYNEQFF; CDR3nt: TGTGCCAGCAGTCCCGAACCACAGGGCTACAATGAGCAGTTCTTC; d_gene: NA; j_gene: TRBJ2-1; v_gene: TRBV5-4; abundance: NA
CDR3aa: CASSQYDLEETQYF; CDR3nt: TGTGCCAGCAGCCAATATGACCTAGAAGAGACCCAGTACTTC; d_gene: NA; j_gene: TRBJ2-5; v_gene: TRBV4-2; abundance: once
CDR3aa: CASRHPREGAGVGYTF; CDR3nt: TGTGCCAGCAGACACCCCCGGGAGGGGGCAGGGGTTGGCTACACCTTC; d_gene: TRBD1; j_gene: TRBJ1-2; v_gene: TRBV7-2; abundance: NA
CDR3aa: CAWSVGGAETQYF; CDR3nt: TGTGCCTGGAGTGTCGGGGGGGCAGAGACCCAGTACTTC; d_gene: TRBD2; j_gene: TRBJ2-5; v_gene: TRBV30; abundance: NA
CDR3aa: CASSRYSFTEAFF; CDR3nt: TGTGCCAGCAGTCGCTACAGTTTCACTGAAGCTTTCTTT; d_gene: NA; j_gene: TRBJ1-1; v_gene: TRBV27; abundance: NA
CDR3aa: CSVDTDRAREAFF; CDR3nt: TGCAGCGTTGACACAGACAGGGCCCGTGAAGCTTTCTTT; d_gene: TRBD1; j_gene: TRBJ1-1; v_gene: TRBV29-1; abundance: NA
CDR3aa: CASETGSGQPQHF; CDR3nt: TGTGCCAGTGAGACAGGGTCGGGGCAGCCCCAGCATTTT; d_gene: TRBD1; j_gene: TRBJ1-5; v_gene: TRBV19; abundance: NA
CDR3aa: CATNTGTGTDTQYF; CDR3nt: TGTGCCACCAATACCGGGACTGGCACAGATACGCAGTATTTT; d_gene: NA; j_gene: TRBJ2-3; v_gene: TRBV10-3; abundance: once
CDR3aa: CATSRDTAGNTIYF; CDR3nt: TGTGCCACCAGCAGAGACACAGCTGGAAACACCATATATTTT; d_gene: NA; j_gene: TRBJ1-3; v_gene: TRBV15; abundance: once
CDR3aa: CASNQAYRAPTQYF; CDR3nt: TGTGCCAGCAACCAAGCATACAGGGCCCCGACCCAGTACTTC; d_gene: NA; j_gene: TRBJ2-5; v_gene: TRBV28; abundance: NA
CDR3aa: CASKEGAGGGNQPQHF; CDR3nt: TGTGCCAGTAAGGAGGGGGCGGGTGGTGGCAATCAGCCCCAGCATTTT; d_gene: TRBD1; j_gene: TRBJ1-5; v_gene: TRBV19; abundance: NA
CDR3aa: CASSQGTEGRQPQHF; CDR3nt: TGTGCCAGCAGCCAAGGAACGGAGGGGAGGCAGCCCCAGCATTTT; d_gene: NA; j_gene: TRBJ1-5; v_gene: TRBV3-1/TRBV3-2; abundance: NA
CDR3aa: CASSPTGNQPQHF; CDR3nt: TGTGCCAGCAGTCCGACAGGGAATCAGCCCCAGCATTTT; d_gene: TRBD1; j_gene: TRBJ1-5; v_gene: TRBV27; abundance: few
CDR3aa: CASSTGTGGTYNEQFF; CDR3nt: TGTGCCAGCAGCACAGGGACAGGGGGGACCTACAATGAGCAGTTCTTC; d_gene: TRBD1; j_gene: TRBJ2-1; v_gene: TRBV5-4; abundance: NA
CDR3aa: CASSQNRGGVNTEAFF; CDR3nt: TGCGCCAGCAGCCAGAACAGGGGCGGGGTTAACACTGAAGCTTTCTTT; d_gene: TRBD1; j_gene: TRBJ1-1; v_gene: TRBV4-3; abundance: NA
CDR3aa: CASSLGADYLQQYF; CDR3nt: TGTGCCAGCAGCTTAGGAGCCGACTATTTGCAGCAGTACTTC; d_gene: NA; j_gene: TRBJ2-7; v_gene: TRBV11-2; abundance: NA
CDR3aa: CASSYTTGGDEQYF; CDR3nt: TGTGCCAGCAGCTACACGACAGGGGGCGACGAGCAGTACTTC; d_gene: TRBD1; j_gene: TRBJ2-7; v_gene: TRBV5-6; abundance: NA
CDR3aa: CASSNSGGALYEQYF; CDR3nt: TGTGCCAGCAGTAATAGCGGGGGGGCCCTCTACGAGCAGTACTTC; d_gene: TRBD2; j_gene: TRBJ2-7; v_gene: TRBV2; abundance: NA
CDR3aa: CASSRGGLGNEQFF; CDR3nt: TGTGCCAGCAGCCGGGGGGGCTTGGGCAATGAGCAGTTCTTC; d_gene: TRBD2; j_gene: TRBJ2-1; v_gene: TRBV7-2; abundance: NA
CDR3aa: CASSQPTGLEEQFF; CDR3nt: TGTGCCAGCAGCCAACCAACAGGGCTTGAGGAGCAGTTCTTC; d_gene: NA; j_gene: TRBJ2-1; v_gene: TRBV7-2; abundance: NA
CDR3aa: CASGPAGGGQTQYF; CDR3nt: TGTGCCAGCGGCCCAGCGGGGGGGGGACAGACCCAGTACTTC; d_gene: TRBD2; j_gene: TRBJ2-5; v_gene: TRBV9; abundance: NA